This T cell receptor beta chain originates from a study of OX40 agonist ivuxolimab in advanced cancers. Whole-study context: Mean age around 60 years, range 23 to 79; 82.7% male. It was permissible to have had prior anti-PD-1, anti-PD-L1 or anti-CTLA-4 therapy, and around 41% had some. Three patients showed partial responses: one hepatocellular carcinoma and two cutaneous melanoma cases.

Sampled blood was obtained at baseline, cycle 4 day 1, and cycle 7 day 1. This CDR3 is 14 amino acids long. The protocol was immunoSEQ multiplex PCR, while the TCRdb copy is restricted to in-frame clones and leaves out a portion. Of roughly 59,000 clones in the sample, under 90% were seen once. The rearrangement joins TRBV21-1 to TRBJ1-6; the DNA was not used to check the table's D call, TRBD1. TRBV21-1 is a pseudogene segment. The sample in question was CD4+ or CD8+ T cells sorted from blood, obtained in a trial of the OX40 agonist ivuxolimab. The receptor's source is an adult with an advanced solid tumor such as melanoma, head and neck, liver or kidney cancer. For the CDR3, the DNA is TGTGCCAGCAGGACAGGGAACTATAATTCACCCCTCCACTTT. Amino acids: CASRTGNYNSPLHF.